The 6 T cell receptor beta chains below all came from one sample that was sequenced in a study of T cell repertoires in cytomegalovirus infection. TCRdb reprocessed the reads via MiXCR and lists one record per CDR3 protein. There are hundreds of thousands of distinct CDR3 sequences in the sample; about a third occur only once, and more than 2.5% lies in the top ten. Sample: PBMCs. All receptors derive from a human donor in good health (CMV status not recorded). Some clones in this sample may be carry-over from other donors' samples.

This clonotype was observed a few times. This rearrangement joins TRBV7-9 to TRBJ1-1; 9 bases are shared with TRBD1. The CDR3 runs 13 residues. V gave up 8 bases and J gave up 8 bases; unmatched junction bases: 9. Germline CDR1 reads SEHNR; CDR2 reads FQNEAQ (reference sequence). The CDR3 coding sequence is TGTGCCAGCGCAGACAGGGGGTTCGCGGAAGCTTTCTTT. This sequence encodes CASADRGFAEAFF.

This rearrangement joins TRBV20-1 to TRBJ2-1; TRBD2 aligns across 11 bases. Germline lookup yields CDR1 DFQATT and CDR2 SNEGSKA (reference sequence). The CDR3 consists of 15 residues. V lost 1 base, J lost 7 bases, and 6 bases stayed unmatched. CDR3 amino acids: CSARGSSGRANEQFF. The DNA for the CDR3 is TGCAGTGCTAGAGGGAGTAGCGGGAGGGCAAATGAGCAGTTCTTC.

In its sample, this clonotype was seen once. The chain carries TRBV5-4 and TRBJ2-2; perhaps D is TRBD1 or TRBD2 (5 bases each). The germline V gene has CDR1 SGHNT and CDR2 YYREEE (reference sequence). V lost 1 base to trimming and J lost 4 bases, with 11 bases between them. The CDR3 is 15 residues long. Here the CDR3 DNA reads TGTGCCAGCAGCTTGACCGGGGCCCTCACCGGGGAGCTGTTTTTT. Encoded protein: CASSLTGALTGELFF.

This clonotype was picked up a small number of times. The chain couples TRBV12-5 to TRBJ2-1; 12 bases are shared with TRBD2. The CDR3 length is 15 residues. Trimming at V came to 5 bases and at J to 2 bases, leaving 1 base not matched to a gene. Looked up from germline, CDR1 is LGHNT and CDR2 is FRNRAP. The CDR3 region is CASGRTSGTYNEQFF. In DNA form, the CDR3 reads TGTGCTAGTGGTCGGACTAGCGGGACCTACAATGAGCAGTTCTTC.

The chain links TRBV24-1 to TRBJ1-5; D may be TRBD1 (6 bases). In germline, CDR1 is KGHDR, CDR2 SFDVKD. The CDR3 sequence is 14 residues long. Trimming took off 12 bases at V and 3 bases at J, with 17 bases between the two ends. In DNA, the CDR3 is TGTGCCCCTAGTGGCACAGGGTCCAATCAGCCCCAGCATTTT. This encodes CAPSGTGSNQPQHF.

This rearrangement joins TRBV19 to TRBJ2-1; D might be TRBD1 (6 bases). V dropped 3 bases and J dropped 2 bases, with 8 bases sitting between them. This CDR3 is built from 14 residues. Germline V gene lookup returns CDR1 LNHDA and CDR2 SQIVND (reference sequence). CDR3 nucleotides: TGTGCCAGTAGTATCCGGGACACCTACAATGAGCAGTTCTTC. Translating gives CASSIRDTYNEQFF.